This entry concerns a single TCR beta chain. Its antigen remains unknown. This sample was taken from a study of cytomegalovirus exposure and HLA in healthy donors. Broader study findings: In a later analysis, at a false discovery rate of 0.05, approximately 16,000 TCR beta sequences matched HLA alleles. In a later analysis, an Asian-associated ancestry cluster reportedly showed fewer N-insertions than the roughly 710-donor mean.

The length of the CDR3 is 15 residues. V lost 4 bases and J lost 4; bases outside the gene matches: 7. CDR1 KGHSH and CDR2 LQKENI come from the germline V gene. Healthy bone marrow donors made up the donor group. The PCR contained 60 Vbeta and 13 Jbeta primers. Method: immunoSEQ multiplex PCR; TCRdb's copy keeps in-frame clones and lacks some. Of about 120,000 clones in the sample, approximately 72% were seen once. This TCR was recovered from a man aged 60 to 75 in good health and CMV-seropositive. The material sequenced was PBMCs. The gene calls are TRBV18 and TRBJ2-7; TRBD1 aligns across 10 bases. CDR3 protein: CASSLSGTGEYEQYF. The CDR3 nucleotides read TGTGCCAGCTCACTCTCCGGGACAGGGGAATACGAGCAGTACTTC.